Detailed here is one T cell receptor (beta chain). Its target is unknown. The data originate from a study of PD-L1 blockade in urothelial cancer. As for the study in general: T cells were recovered from blood samples at a median of roughly 150,000.

Study findings and constraints: Below-median pretreatment blood TCR clonality predicted better survival.

As to time point: pretreatment peripheral blood. All patients carried locally advanced or metastatic urothelial carcinoma. This CDR3 has 16 amino acids. Germline CDR1 is MGHRA and CDR2 is YSYEKL. V lost 2 bases to trimming and J lost 5 bases; unmatched junction nucleotides: 8. Spiking each PCR with synthetic TCR analog templates was performed. Here immunoSEQ multiplex PCR was the method, and the copy in TCRdb shows in-frame clones only, minus some. The sample records approximately 70,000 clones, roughly 84% being singletons. The rearrangement links TRBV4-1 to TRBJ2-5, with 10 bases aligning to TRBD2. This TCR came from a woman in her 70s with urothelial cancer. The sequences come from PBMCs, collected around atezolizumab (anti-PD-L1) treatment. CDR3: CASSQILAGFGETQYF. In DNA form, the CDR3 reads TGCGCCAGCAGCCAAATACTAGCGGGATTCGGCGAGACCCAGTACTTC.